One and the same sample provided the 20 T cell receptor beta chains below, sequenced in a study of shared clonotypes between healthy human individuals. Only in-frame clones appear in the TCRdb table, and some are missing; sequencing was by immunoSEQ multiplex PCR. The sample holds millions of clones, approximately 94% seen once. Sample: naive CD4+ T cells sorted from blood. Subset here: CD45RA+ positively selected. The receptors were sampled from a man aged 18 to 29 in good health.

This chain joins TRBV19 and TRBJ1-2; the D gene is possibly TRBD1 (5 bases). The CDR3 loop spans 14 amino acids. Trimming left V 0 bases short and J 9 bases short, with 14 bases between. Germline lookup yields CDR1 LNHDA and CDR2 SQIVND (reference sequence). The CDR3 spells CASSIDGTVLRYTF. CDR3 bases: TGTGCCAGTAGTATAGACGGGACGGTCTTGCGCTACACCTTC.

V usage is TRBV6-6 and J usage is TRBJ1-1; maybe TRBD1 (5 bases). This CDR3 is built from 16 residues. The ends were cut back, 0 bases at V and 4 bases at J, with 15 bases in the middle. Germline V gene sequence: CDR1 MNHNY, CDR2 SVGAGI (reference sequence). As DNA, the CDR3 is TGTGCCAGCAGTTACTCCGGGGGGATGGCTAGCACTGAAGCTTTCTTT. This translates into CASSYSGGMASTEAFF.

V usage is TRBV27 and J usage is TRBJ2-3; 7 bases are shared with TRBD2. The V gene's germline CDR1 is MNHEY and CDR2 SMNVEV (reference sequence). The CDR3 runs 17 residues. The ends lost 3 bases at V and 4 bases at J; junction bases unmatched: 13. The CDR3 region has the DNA TGTGCCAGCAGTTTCCTTGGCGGGGGAAAAGGGGCAGATACGCAGTATTTT. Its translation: CASSFLGGGKGADTQYF.

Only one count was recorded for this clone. CDR3 nucleotide sequence: TGTGCCAGCTCACCAGACACAGGTGTGAAAAAACTGTTTTTT. It yields the protein CASSPDTGVKKLFF. The chain combines TRBV18 with TRBJ1-4; tentatively, D is TRBD1 (5 bases). The CDR3 length is 14 residues. V lost 2 bases and J 9 bases, leaving 13 bases between the germline ends. CDR1 KGHSH and CDR2 LQKENI come from the germline V gene. Full variable domain (outside the CDR3, taken from reference TRBV18 and TRBJ1-4): NAGVMQNPRHLVRRRGQEARLRCSPMKGHSHVYWYRQLPEEGLKFMVYLQKENIIDESGMPKERFSAEFPKEGPSILRIQQVVRGDSAAYFCASSPDTGVKKLFFGSGTQLSVL.

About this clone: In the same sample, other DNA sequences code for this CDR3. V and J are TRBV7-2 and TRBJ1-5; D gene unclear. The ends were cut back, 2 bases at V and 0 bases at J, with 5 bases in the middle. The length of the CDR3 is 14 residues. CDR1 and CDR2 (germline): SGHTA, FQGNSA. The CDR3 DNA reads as TGTGCCAGCAGCTTACTAGGTAGCAATCAGCCCCAGCATTTT. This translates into CASSLLGSNQPQHF. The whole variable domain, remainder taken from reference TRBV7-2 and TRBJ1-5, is GAGVSQSPSNKVTEKGKDVELRCDPISGHTALYWYRQSLGQGLEFLIYFQGNSAPDKSGLPSDRFSAERTGGSVSTLTIQRTQQEDSAVYLCASSLLGSNQPQHFGDGTRLSIL.

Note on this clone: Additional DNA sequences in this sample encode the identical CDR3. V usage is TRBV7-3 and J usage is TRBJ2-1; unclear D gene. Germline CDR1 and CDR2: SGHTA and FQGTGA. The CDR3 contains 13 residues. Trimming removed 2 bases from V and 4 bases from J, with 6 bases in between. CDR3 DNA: TGTGCCAGCAGCTTAGGTCGGTACAATGAGCAGTTCTTC. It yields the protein CASSLGRYNEQFF.

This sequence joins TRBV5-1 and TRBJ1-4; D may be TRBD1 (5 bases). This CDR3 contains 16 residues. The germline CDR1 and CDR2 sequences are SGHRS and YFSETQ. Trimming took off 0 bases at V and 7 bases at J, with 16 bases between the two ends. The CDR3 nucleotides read TGCGCCAGCAGCTTGGATCCGGGGACGGGAGGTGAAAAACTGTTTTTT. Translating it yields CASSLDPGTGGEKLFF.

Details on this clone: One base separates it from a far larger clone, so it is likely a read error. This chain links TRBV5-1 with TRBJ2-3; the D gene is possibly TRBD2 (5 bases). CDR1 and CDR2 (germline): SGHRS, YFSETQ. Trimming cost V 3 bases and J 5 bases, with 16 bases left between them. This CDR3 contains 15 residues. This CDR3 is CASSSLRSGRDTQYF. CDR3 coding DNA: TGCGCCAGCAGCTCCCTACGGTCGGGAAGAGATACGCAGTATTTT. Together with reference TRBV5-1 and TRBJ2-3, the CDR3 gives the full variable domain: KAGVTQTPRYLIKTRGQQVTLSCSPISGHRSVSWYQQTPGQGLQFLFEYFSETQRNKGNFPGRFSGRQFSNSRSEMNVSTLELGDSALYLCASSSLRSGRDTQYFGPGTRLTVL.

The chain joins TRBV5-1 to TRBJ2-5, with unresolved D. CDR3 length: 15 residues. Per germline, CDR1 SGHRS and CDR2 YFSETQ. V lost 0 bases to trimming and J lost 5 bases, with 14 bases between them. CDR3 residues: CASSLAVIGGETQYF. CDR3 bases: TGCGCCAGCAGCTTGGCCGTAATAGGTGGGGAGACCCAGTACTTC.

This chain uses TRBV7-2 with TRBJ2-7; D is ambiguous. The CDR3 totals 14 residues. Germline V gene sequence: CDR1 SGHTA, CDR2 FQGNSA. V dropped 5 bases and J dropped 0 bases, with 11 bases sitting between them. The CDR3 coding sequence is TGTGCCAGCAGCCCGGCGGAAAGCTCCTACGAGCAGTACTTC. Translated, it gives CASSPAESSYEQYF. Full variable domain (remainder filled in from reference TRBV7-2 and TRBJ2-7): GAGVSQSPSNKVTEKGKDVELRCDPISGHTALYWYRQSLGQGLEFLIYFQGNSAPDKSGLPSDRFSAERTGGSVSTLTIQRTQQEDSAVYLCASSPAESSYEQYFGPGTRLTVT.

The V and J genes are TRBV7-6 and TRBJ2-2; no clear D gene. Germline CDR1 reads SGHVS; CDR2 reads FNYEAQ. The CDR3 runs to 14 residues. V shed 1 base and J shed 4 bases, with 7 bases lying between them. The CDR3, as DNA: TGTGCCAGCAGCTTAGGGGCCCTCACCGGGGAGCTGTTTTTT. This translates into CASSLGALTGELFF. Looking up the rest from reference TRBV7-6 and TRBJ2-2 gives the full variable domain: GAGVSQSPRYKVTKRGQDVALRCDPISGHVSLYWYRQALGQGPEFLTYFNYEAQQDKSGLPNDRFSAERPEGSISTLTIQRTEQRDSAMYRCASSLGALTGELFFGEGSRLTVL.

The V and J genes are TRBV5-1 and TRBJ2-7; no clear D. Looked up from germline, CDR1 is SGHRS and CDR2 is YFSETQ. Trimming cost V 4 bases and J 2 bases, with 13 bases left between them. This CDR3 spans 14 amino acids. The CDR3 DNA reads TGCGCCAGCAGCCGACATTTAGATGCCTACGAGCAGTACTTC. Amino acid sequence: CASSRHLDAYEQYF.

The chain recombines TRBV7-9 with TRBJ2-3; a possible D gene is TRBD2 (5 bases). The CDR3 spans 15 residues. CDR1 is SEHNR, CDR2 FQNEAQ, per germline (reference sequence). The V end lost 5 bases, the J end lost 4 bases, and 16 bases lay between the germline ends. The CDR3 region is CASSDTRAYADTQYF. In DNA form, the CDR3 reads TGTGCCAGCAGCGATACTAGGGCATACGCAGATACGCAGTATTTT.

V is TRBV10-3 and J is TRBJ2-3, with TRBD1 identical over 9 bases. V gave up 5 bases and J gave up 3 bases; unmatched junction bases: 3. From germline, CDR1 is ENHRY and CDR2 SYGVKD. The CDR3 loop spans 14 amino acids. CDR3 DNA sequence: TGTGCCATCAGTACAGGGGGCAGTACAGATACGCAGTATTTT. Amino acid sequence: CAISTGGSTDTQYF.

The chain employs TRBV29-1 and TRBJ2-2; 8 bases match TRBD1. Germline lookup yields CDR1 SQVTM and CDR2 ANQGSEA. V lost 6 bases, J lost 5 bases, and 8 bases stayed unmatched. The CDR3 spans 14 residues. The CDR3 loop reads CSVGTGYRTGELFF. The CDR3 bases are TGCAGCGTGGGGACAGGATATCGGACCGGGGAGCTGTTTTTT.

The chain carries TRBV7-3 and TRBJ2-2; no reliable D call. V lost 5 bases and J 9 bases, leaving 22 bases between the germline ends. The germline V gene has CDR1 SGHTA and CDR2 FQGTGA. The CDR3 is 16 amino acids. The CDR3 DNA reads TGTGCCAGCAGCCCTTCCCTAGACTCGACCTCCCGGGAGCTGTTTTTT. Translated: CASSPSLDSTSRELFF.

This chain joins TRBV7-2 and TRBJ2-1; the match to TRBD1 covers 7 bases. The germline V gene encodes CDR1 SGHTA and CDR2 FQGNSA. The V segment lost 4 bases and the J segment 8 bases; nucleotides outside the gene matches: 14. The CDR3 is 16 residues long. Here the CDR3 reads CASSSQGDPRGHEQFF. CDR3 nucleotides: TGTGCCAGCAGCTCCCAGGGGGACCCAAGAGGGCATGAGCAGTTCTTC.

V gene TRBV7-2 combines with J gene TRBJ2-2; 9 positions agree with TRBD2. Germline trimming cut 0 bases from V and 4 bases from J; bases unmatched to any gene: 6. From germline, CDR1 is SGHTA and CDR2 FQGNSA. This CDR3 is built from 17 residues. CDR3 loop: CASSLAQLAGVTGELFF. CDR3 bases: TGTGCCAGCAGCTTAGCGCAGTTAGCGGGAGTCACCGGGGAGCTGTTTTTT.

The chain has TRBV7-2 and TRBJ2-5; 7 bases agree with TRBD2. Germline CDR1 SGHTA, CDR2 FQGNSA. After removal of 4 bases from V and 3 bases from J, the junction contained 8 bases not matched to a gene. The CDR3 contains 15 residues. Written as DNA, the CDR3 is TGTGCCAGCAGCTCTCTGGGGGGGAGAAAAGAGACCCAGTACTTC. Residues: CASSSLGGRKETQYF.

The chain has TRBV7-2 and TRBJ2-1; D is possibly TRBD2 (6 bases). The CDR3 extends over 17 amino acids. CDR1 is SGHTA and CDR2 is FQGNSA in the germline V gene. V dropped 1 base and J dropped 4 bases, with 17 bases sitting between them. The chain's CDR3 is CASSLGVGTLKYNEQFF. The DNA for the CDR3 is TGTGCCAGCAGCTTAGGAGTTGGGACTCTTAAATACAATGAGCAGTTCTTC.